The rows below give T cell receptor beta chains drawn from one sample of a study of human T cells and chemical hapten exposure. TCRdb re-derived calls from the reads in MiXCR, one entry per CDR3 protein. This sample yields about 120,000 distinct CDR3 sequences, of which 8% to 9.5% are seen a single time; 1.3% to 1.5% belongs to the top ten. Sequenced input: whole blood. The receptors originated from a human donor in good health. Some clones in this sample may be carry-over from other donors' samples. CDR3s leave out the opening cysteine and the closing phenylalanine or tryptophan. A D gene is named only where the DNA matches it firmly.

v_gene,j_gene,d_gene,CDR3aa
TRBV7-9,TRBJ1-6,-,ASSLEALSTEGYNSPLH
TRBV2,TRBJ2-3,TRBD2,ASVAGPNTDTQY
TRBV6-6,TRBJ1-1,TRBD1,ASSHLTGTMNTEAF
TRBV7-9,TRBJ1-1,TRBD1,ASSLAGDRNTEAF
TRBV20-1,TRBJ2-1,TRBD1,SAQGDRSYEQF
TRBV7-2,TRBJ1-1,-,ASSLYQEGGTEAF
TRBV19,TRBJ1-4,-,ASSMTVEEKLF
TRBV21-1,TRBJ1-5,-,ASSKTGYWQPQH
TRBV20-1,TRBJ2-7,-,SARAGDEQY
TRBV9,TRBJ2-3,-,ASSVASDTQY
TRBV29-1,TRBJ2-1,-,SGRGVSSYNEQF
TRBV5-1,TRBJ2-1,-,ASSLDGLYNEQF
TRBV6-5,TRBJ2-7,TRBD1,ASRESDRGMVEQY
TRBV14,TRBJ2-1,TRBD2,ASSQLAGGIPYNEQF
TRBV3-1,TRBJ1-1,-,ASSQEDGMNTEAF
TRBV7-2,TRBJ2-2,TRBD1,ASSSTGPGELF
TRBV27,TRBJ2-3,TRBD2,ASSSGLAGGQDSTDTQY
TRBV5-4,TRBJ2-3,-,ASSLRDSSDTQY
TRBV10-3,TRBJ2-1,-,AISLQGSPYNEQF
TRBV6-2/TRBV6-3,TRBJ2-1,TRBD2,ASSRRLAGDHYNEQF
TRBV12-3/TRBV12-4,TRBJ2-3,-,ASSRRRDPSTDTQY
TRBV5-5,TRBJ2-7,TRBD1,ASSPVRGQEQY